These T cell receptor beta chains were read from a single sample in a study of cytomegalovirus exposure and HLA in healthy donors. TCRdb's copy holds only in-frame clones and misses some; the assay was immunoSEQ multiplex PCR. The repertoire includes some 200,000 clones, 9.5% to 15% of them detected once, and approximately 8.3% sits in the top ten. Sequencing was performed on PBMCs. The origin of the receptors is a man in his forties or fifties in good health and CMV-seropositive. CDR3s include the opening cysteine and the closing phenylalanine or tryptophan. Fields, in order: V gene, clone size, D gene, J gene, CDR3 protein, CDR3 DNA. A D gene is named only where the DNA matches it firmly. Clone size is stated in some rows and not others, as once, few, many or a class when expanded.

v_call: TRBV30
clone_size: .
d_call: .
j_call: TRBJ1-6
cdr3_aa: CAWRSPRGSPLHF
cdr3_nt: TGTGCCTGGAGGTCTCCTCGGGGTTCACCCCTCCACTTT

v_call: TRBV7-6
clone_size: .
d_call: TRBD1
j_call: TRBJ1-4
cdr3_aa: CASHPGTGMTNEKLFF
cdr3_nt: TGTGCCAGCCATCCCGGGACAGGGATGACTAATGAAAAACTGTTTTTT

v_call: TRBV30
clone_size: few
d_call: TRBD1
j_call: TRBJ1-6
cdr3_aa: CAWRAGTGYLIRSPLHF
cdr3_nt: TGTGCCTGGAGGGCTGGGACAGGGTATCTAATTCGATCACCCCTCCACTTT

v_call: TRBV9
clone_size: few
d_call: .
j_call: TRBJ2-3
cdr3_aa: CASAPSGTEGDTQYF
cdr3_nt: TGTGCCAGCGCACCGTCGGGGACTGAGGGGGATACGCAGTATTTT

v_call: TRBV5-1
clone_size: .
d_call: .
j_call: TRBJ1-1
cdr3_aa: CASSLDPGLGTEAFF
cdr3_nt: TGCGCCAGCAGCTTGGACCCAGGGTTGGGCACTGAAGCTTTCTTT

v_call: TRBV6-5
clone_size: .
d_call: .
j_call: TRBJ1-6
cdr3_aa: CASSYRGFSPLHF
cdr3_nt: TGTGCCAGCAGTTACCGCGGTTTTTCACCCCTCCACTTT

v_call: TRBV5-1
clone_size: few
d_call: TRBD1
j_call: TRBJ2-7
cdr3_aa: CASSSPGQGVHEQYF
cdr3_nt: TGCGCCAGCAGCTCACCGGGACAGGGGGTGCACGAGCAGTACTTC

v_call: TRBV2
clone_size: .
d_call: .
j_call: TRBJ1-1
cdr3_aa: CASTLGGEAFF
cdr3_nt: TGTGCCAGCACCCTAGGGGGTGAAGCTTTCTTT

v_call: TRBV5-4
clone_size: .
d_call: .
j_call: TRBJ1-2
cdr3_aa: CASSTDGSNYGYTF
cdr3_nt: TGTGCCAGCAGTACAGATGGGTCTAACTATGGCTACACCTTC

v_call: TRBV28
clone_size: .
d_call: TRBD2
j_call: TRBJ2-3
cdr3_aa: CASRSGGASDTQYF
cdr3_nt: TGTGCCAGCAGAAGCGGGGGGGCATCAGATACGCAGTATTTT

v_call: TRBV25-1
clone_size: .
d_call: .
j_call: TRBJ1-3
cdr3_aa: CASSEYSTFAGNTIYF
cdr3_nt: TGTGCCAGCAGTGAATATAGTACTTTTGCAGGAAACACCATATATTTT

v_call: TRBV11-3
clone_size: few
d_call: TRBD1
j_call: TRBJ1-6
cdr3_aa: CASSQGQVDSPLHF
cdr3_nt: TGTGCCAGCAGCCAGGGACAGGTGGACTCACCCCTCCACTTT

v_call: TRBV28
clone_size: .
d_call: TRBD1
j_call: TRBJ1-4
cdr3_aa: CASRQGGTGGEKLFF
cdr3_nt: TGTGCCAGCAGGCAGGGCGGGACAGGGGGTGAAAAACTGTTTTTT

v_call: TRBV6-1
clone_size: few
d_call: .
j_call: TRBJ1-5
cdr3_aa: CASQGVWGNQPQHF
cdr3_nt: TGTGCCAGCCAAGGGGTCTGGGGCAATCAGCCCCAGCATTTT

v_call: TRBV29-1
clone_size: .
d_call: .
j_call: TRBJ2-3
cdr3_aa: CSVRHQGYADTQYF
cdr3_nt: TGCAGCGTTAGACATCAGGGTTACGCAGATACGCAGTATTTT

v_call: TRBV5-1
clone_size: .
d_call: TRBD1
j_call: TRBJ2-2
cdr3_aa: CASSSQGAANTGELFF
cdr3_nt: TGCGCCAGCAGCTCACAGGGGGCAGCGAACACCGGGGAGCTGTTTTTT

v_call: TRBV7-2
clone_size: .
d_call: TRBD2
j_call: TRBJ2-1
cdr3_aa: CASSLDVAGREQFF
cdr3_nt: TGTGCCAGCAGCTTAGACGTAGCGGGGAGAGAGCAGTTCTTC

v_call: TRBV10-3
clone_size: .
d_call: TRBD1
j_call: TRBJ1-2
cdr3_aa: CAISVFGTGDGGYTF
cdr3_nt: TGTGCCATCAGTGTTTTCGGGACAGGGGATGGTGGCTACACCTTC

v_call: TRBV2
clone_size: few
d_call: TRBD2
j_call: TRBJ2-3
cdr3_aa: CASSLLAGGPDTQYF
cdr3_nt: TGTGCCAGCAGTCTTCTAGCGGGGGGGCCTGATACGCAGTATTTT

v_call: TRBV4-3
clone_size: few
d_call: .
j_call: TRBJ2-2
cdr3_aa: CASSQSAANTGKLFF
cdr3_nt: TGCGCCAGCAGCCAGTCGGCGGCGAACACCGGGAAGCTGTTTTTT

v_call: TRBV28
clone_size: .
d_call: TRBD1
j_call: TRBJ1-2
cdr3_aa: CASSRGRDYGYTF
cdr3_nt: TGTGCCAGCAGCAGGGGGCGCGACTATGGCTACACCTTC

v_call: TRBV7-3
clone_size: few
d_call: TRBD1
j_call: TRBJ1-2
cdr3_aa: CASSPSGQGFIYGYTF
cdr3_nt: TGTGCCAGCAGCCCCTCTGGACAGGGGTTTATCTATGGCTACACCTTC

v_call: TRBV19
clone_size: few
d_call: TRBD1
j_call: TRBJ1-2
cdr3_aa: CASTPGGQGNYGYTF
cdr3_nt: TGTGCCAGTACCCCTGGGGGACAGGGCAACTATGGCTACACCTTC

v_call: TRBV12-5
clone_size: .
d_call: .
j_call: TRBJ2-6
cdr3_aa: CASGLVGGQGHSGANVLTF
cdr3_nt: TGTGCTAGTGGTTTGGTAGGTGGACAAGGTCACTCTGGGGCCAACGTCCTGACTTTC

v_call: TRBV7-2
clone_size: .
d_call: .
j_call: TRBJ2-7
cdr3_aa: CASSSAGFPYEQYF
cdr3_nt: TGTGCCAGCAGCTCCGCGGGGTTCCCCTACGAGCAGTACTTC

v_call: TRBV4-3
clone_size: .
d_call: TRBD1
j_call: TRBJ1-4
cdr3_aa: CASSLGQGGEKLFF
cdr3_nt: TGCGCCAGCAGCCTGGGACAGGGTGGGGAAAAACTGTTTTTT

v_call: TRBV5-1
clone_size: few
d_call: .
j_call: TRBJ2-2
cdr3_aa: CASSPTTGPGELFF
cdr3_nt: TGCGCCAGCAGCCCTACTACAGGACCCGGGGAGCTGTTTTTT

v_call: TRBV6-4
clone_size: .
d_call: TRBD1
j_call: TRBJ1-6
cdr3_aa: CASSETGTGGSPLHF
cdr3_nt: TGTGCCAGCAGTGAAACCGGGACAGGAGGTTCACCCCTCCACTTT

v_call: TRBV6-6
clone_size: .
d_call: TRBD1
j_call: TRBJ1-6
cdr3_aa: CASSYSRQGSSPLHF
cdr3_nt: TGTGCCAGCAGTTACTCGCGACAGGGCTCTTCACCCCTCCACTTT

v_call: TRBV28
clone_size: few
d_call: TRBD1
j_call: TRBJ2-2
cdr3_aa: CASSLGDREAGELFF
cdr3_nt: TGTGCCAGCAGTCTGGGGGACAGGGAGGCCGGGGAGCTGTTTTTT

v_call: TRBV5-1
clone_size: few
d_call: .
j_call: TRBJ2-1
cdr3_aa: CASSTGHGDNEQFF
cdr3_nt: TGCGCCAGCAGCACGGGACACGGGGATAATGAGCAGTTCTTC

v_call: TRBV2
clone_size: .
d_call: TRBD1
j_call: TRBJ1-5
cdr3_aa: CASSKFGDRNQPQHF
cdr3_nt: TGTGCCAGCAGTAAGTTCGGGGACAGAAATCAGCCCCAGCATTTT

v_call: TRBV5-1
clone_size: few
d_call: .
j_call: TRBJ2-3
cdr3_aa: CASSFGGGYPGTQYF
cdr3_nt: TGCGCCAGCAGCTTTGGGGGGGGCTACCCCGGGACGCAGTATTTT

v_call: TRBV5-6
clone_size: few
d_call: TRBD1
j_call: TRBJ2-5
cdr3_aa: CASSSGQGQKETQYF
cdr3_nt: TGTGCCAGCAGCTCCGGACAGGGACAAAAAGAGACCCAGTACTTC

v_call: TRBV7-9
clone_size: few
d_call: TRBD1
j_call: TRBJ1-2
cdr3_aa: CASSLAAGGDYGYTF
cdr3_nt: TGTGCCAGCAGCTTAGCGGCAGGGGGCGACTATGGCTACACCTTC

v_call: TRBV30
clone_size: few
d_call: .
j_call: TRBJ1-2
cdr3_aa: CAWSQGGYGYTF
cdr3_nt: TGTGCCTGGAGCCAGGGTGGGTATGGCTACACCTTC

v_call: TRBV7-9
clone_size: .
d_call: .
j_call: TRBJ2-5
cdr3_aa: CASSSWGGEETQYF
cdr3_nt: TGTGCCAGCAGCTCCTGGGGAGGAGAAGAGACCCAGTACTTC

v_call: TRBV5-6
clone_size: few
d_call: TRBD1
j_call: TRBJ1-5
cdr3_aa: CASSAGQGDNQPQHF
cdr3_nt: TGTGCCAGCAGCGCTGGACAGGGAGACAATCAGCCCCAGCATTTT

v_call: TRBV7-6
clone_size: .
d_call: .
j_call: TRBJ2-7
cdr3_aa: CASSLAKGYEQYF
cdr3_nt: TGTGCCAGCAGCTTAGCAAAGGGGTACGAGCAGTACTTC

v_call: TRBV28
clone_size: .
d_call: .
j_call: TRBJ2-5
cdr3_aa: CAWGGTRETQYF
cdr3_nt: TGTGCCTGGGGGGGCACCAGGGAGACCCAGTACTTC

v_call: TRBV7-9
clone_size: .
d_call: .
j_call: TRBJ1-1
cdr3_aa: CASSQRGGAAAFF
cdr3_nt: TGTGCCAGCAGCCAAAGGGGGGGGGCTGCAGCTTTCTTT

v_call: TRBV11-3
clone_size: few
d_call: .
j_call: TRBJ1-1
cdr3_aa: CASSSTFRNTEAFF
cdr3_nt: TGTGCCAGCAGCTCCACCTTTAGGAACACTGAAGCTTTCTTT

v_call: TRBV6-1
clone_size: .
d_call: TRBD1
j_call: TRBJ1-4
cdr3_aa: CASSDSAGTANEKLFF
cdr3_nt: TGTGCCAGCAGTGACAGCGCCGGGACAGCTAATGAAAAACTGTTTTTT

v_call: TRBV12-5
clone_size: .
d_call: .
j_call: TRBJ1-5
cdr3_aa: CASAKTGSSGQPQHF
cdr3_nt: TGTGCTAGTGCCAAAACAGGGTCTAGCGGTCAGCCCCAGCATTTT

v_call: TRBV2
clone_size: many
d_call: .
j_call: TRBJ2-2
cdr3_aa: CASLRDLGTGELFF
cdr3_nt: TGTGCCAGCCTCCGGGACTTAGGGACCGGGGAGCTGTTTTTT

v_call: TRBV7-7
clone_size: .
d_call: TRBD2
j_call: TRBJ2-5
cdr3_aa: CASSLTSGARAQYF
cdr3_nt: TGTGCTAGCAGCTTGACTAGCGGGGCTCGGGCCCAGTACTTC

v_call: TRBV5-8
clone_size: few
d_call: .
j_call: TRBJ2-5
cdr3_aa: CASSLPGTPSQETQYF
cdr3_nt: TGTGCCAGCAGCTTGCCAGGGACTCCCAGCCAAGAGACCCAGTACTTC

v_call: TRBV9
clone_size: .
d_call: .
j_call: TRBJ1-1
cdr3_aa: CASSVAPGVNTEAFF
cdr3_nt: TGTGCCAGCAGCGTAGCTCCCGGGGTGAACACTGAAGCTTTCTTT

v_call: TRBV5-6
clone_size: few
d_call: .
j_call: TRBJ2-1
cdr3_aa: CASGRGALKNEQFF
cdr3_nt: TGTGCCAGCGGCCGGGGGGCTCTTAAGAATGAGCAGTTCTTC

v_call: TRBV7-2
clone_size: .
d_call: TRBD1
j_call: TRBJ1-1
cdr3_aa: CASSRGMGTGNTEAFF
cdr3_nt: TGTGCCAGCAGCCGAGGGATGGGGACAGGTAACACTGAAGCTTTCTTT